This TCR beta chain derives from a study of cytomegalovirus exposure and HLA in healthy donors. Study in general: Prior work identified 95 million to 120 million unique TCR beta sequences in about 179 million T cells.

Looked up from germline, CDR1 is SNHLY and CDR2 is FYNNEI. There are 15 residues in the CDR3. Trimming took off 6 bases at V and 6 bases at J, with 21 bases between the two ends. PCR amplification relied on 60 Vbeta primers (plus 13 Jbeta primers). TCRdb's table, derived via immunoSEQ multiplex PCR, lists solely in-frame clones and lacks some. The sample consists of 110,000 to 150,000 clones, 77% of them appearing once. The specimen was PBMCs. This receptor was identified in a male donor in good health and CMV-seronegative. The chain couples TRBV2 to TRBJ2-7; maybe TRBD1 (6 bases). The CDR3 region has the DNA TGTGCCAGCAGACCAGGCGTGGACAGAGGCCTCGAGCAGTACTTC. Translating it yields CASRPGVDRGLEQYF.